A selection of T cell receptor beta chains follows, all from one sample in a study of immune evolution from preneoplasia to lung adenocarcinoma. Clones were read by immunoSEQ multiplex PCR, and TCRdb kept only the in-frame ones, dropping some. The data show more than 10,000 clones, with about 83% seen just once and approximately 3.9% held by the top ten. The material sequenced was FFPE tissue from an adenomatous hyperplasia lung lesion. The receptors come from a person between 50 and 70 years old with lung adenocarcinoma. Each CDR3 is given with its conserved first and last residue. Each record gives: CDR3 DNA, CDR3 protein, D gene, J gene, clone size, V gene, CDR3 length. The D gene is left open where the match is weak. Only some rows state a clone size, as once, few, many or a class for expanded clones.

TGCGCCAGCAGCTTAAGTACTAGCGGGACTGTTCGTGAGGAGACCCAGTACTTC	CASSLSTSGTVREETQYF	TRBD2	TRBJ2-5	-	TRBV5-1	18
TGTGCCAGCAGTGTACGAGCGGGACCGGCCTACGAGCAGTACTTC	CASSVRAGPAYEQYF	TRBD2	TRBJ2-7	-	TRBV2	15
TGTGCCAGCAGCTTACGACAGGTGAGCAATCAGCCCCAGCATTTT	CASSLRQVSNQPQHF	-	TRBJ1-5	-	TRBV7-3	15
TGCGCCAGCAGCCAAGGAATCGCAACCCACGGCAATGAGCAGTTCTTC	CASSQGIATHGNEQFF	-	TRBJ2-1	-	TRBV4-1	16
TGTGCCAGCAGTTTAACCCCGACAGGGTTTCGGGACGAGCAGTACTTC	CASSLTPTGFRDEQYF	TRBD1	TRBJ2-7	-	TRBV27	16
TGTGCCAGTAGTCCCCGGCCGGGACAGGGAGTTACTAGGAGCTCCTACGAGCAGTACTTC	CASSPRPGQGVTRSSYEQYF	TRBD1	TRBJ2-7	-	TRBV19	20
TGTGCCAGCAGCTCTTCATGGGGGACTGAAGCTTTCTTT	CASSSSWGTEAFF	-	TRBJ1-1	once	TRBV9	13
TGTGCCTGGGGCCAGCAAGGCAATGAGCAGTTCTTC	CAWGQQGNEQFF	-	TRBJ2-1	-	TRBV30	12
TGTGCCAGTGATAATGGAAACACCATATATTTT	CASDNGNTIYF	-	TRBJ1-3	-	TRBV2	11
TGTGCCAGCAGCTTACAGGACACCCCGACCCAGTACTTC	CASSLQDTPTQYF	-	TRBJ2-5	-	TRBV7-2	13
TGTGCCAGCAGTTACTCGTTGAGGGCCAGCCAAGAGACCCAGTACTTC	CASSYSLRASQETQYF	-	TRBJ2-5	-	TRBV6-6	16
TGTGCCAGCCAAAAGCAGGCCAGCTGGGGTGAGCAGTTCTTC	CASQKQASWGEQFF	-	TRBJ2-1	-	TRBV6-5	14
TGTGCCAGCAGCTTAGACAGTGGAGTAGAGGGCTACACCTTC	CASSLDSGVEGYTF	-	TRBJ1-2	-	TRBV5-4	14
TGTGCCAGCAGCCCGACGGGACAGGGTTGGGATCTCGGGTATGGCTACACCTTC	CASSPTGQGWDLGYGYTF	TRBD1	TRBJ1-2	few	TRBV7-9	18
TGTGCCAGCAGTTTGAGGGGAGGGGGCGTTCAGCCCCAGCATTTT	CASSLRGGGVQPQHF	TRBD1	TRBJ1-5	few	TRBV28	15
TGTGCCAGCAGCTTCGGGGACAGGGGGTCGACTGAAGCTTTCTTT	CASSFGDRGSTEAFF	TRBD1	TRBJ1-1	few	TRBV7-9	15
TGTGCCAGCAAGGGGACAGTCACCTACGAGCAGTACTTC	CASKGTVTYEQYF	TRBD1	TRBJ2-7	-	TRBV11-2	13
TGTGCCAGCAGCTTAAGGGAGTTCGAGCAGTACTTC	CASSLREFEQYF	-	TRBJ2-7	few	TRBV11-1	12
TGTGCCACCAGCCTACCCGGACAGGGGCGCACTGAAGCTTTCTTT	CATSLPGQGRTEAFF	TRBD1	TRBJ1-1	-	TRBV15	15
TGTGCCAGCACCTACTCACAGGGGGGGAACACTGAAGCTTTCTTT	CASTYSQGGNTEAFF	TRBD1	TRBJ1-1	-	TRBV27	15
TGCGCCAGCAGGACCCGGGACAGGGGCACTGAAGCTTTCTTT	CASRTRDRGTEAFF	TRBD1	TRBJ1-1	-	TRBV5-1	14
TGTGCCAGCAGACCTCGTCGCCAGGGCCACGAGCAGTACTTC	CASRPRRQGHEQYF	-	TRBJ2-7	-	TRBV6-5	14
TGCGCCAGCAGCTTGGAGTGGGACGGAAATTACTACGAGCAGTACTTC	CASSLEWDGNYYEQYF	-	TRBJ2-7	-	TRBV5-1	16
TGCGCCAGCAGCTTGGGCGGCCCCCAAGACGAGCAGTACTTC	CASSLGGPQDEQYF	-	TRBJ2-7	-	TRBV5-1	14
TGTGCCAGCAGCTTCTCCGGGACCTTAGGGAATACGCAGTATTTT	CASSFSGTLGNTQYF	-	TRBJ2-3	-	TRBV7-8	15
TGCGCCAGCAGGAATGGCGCGCCGCCATCAGATACGCAGTATTTT	CASRNGAPPSDTQYF	-	TRBJ2-3	-	TRBV5-1	15
TGTGCCAGCAGTCCCGTCGGACTAGCGGGAGGACGCGAGACCCAGTACTTC	CASSPVGLAGGRETQYF	TRBD2	TRBJ2-5	-	TRBV28	17
TGTGCCAGCAGTGATTTGGGGGTTTCCGACAATGAGCAGTTCTTC	CASSDLGVSDNEQFF	-	TRBJ2-1	-	TRBV2	15
TGTGCCAGCAGCGTCAGGGGAGGGTCACCCCTCCACTTT	CASSVRGGSPLHF	-	TRBJ1-6	-	TRBV7-6	13
TGTGCCAGCAGCCTAGCAGATACGCAGTATTTT	CASSLADTQYF	-	TRBJ2-3	-	TRBV7-2	11
TGTGCCAGTAGTCCCGCACCCCTTTCCCAAAACATTCAGTACTTC	CASSPAPLSQNIQYF	-	TRBJ2-4	-	TRBV19	15
TGCGCCAGCAGCCAAGATTGGCCAGGTTCCTCCTACGAGCAGTACTTC	CASSQDWPGSSYEQYF	-	TRBJ2-7	few	TRBV4-1	16
TGTGCCAGCAGTTTAACAAACACCGGGGAGCTGTTTTTT	CASSLTNTGELFF	-	TRBJ2-2	once	TRBV28	13
TGTGCCAGCAGCATTGACCCTAGCGGGGCGAACACCGGGGAGCTGTTTTTT	CASSIDPSGANTGELFF	TRBD2	TRBJ2-2	-	TRBV7-6	17
TGTGCCAGCAGCGTAGAGGAAGGGGACACTGAAGCTTTCTTT	CASSVEEGDTEAFF	-	TRBJ1-1	few	TRBV9	14
TGTGCCAGCTCCGGCATCACACAGGATTTGGGCGGGGAGCTGTTTTTT	CASSGITQDLGGELFF	-	TRBJ2-2	-	TRBV18	16
TGTGCCAGCAGCTCCCGCCTGGGGGGGGTCGACGTCTATGGCTACACCTTC	CASSSRLGGVDVYGYTF	-	TRBJ1-2	once	TRBV9	17
TGCGCCAGCAGTGAGTCAAGGGGAAGCAATCAGCCCCAGCATTTT	CASSESRGSNQPQHF	-	TRBJ1-5	-	TRBV10-2	15